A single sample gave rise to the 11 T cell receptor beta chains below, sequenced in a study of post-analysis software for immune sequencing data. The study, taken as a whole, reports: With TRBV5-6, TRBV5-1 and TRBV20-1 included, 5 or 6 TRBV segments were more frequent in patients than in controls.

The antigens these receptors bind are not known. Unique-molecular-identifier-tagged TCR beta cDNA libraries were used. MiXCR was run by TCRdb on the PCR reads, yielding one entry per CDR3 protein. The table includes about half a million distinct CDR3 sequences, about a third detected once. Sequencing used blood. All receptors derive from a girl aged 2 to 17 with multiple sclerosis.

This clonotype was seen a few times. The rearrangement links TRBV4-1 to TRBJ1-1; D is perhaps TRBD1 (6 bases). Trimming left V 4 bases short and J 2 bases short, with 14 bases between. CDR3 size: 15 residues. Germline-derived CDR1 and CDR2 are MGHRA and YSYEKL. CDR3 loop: CASSPARGANTEAFF. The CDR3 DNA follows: TGCGCCAGCAGCCCGGCTCGGGGGGCTAACACTGAAGCTTTCTTT.

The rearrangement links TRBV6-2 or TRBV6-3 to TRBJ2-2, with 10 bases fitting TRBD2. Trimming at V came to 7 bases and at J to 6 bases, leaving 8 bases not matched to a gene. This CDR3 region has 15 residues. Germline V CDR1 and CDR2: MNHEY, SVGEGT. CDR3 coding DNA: TGTGCCAGCAACCTTCTAGCGGGGGAGTCCGGGGAGCTGTTTTTT. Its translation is CASNLLAGESGELFF.

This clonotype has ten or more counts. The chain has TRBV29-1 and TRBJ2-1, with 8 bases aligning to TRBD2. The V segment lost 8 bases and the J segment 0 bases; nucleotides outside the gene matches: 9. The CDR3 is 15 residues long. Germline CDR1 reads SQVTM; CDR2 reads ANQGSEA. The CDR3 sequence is CSISAGASSYNEQFF. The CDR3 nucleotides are TGCAGCATATCAGCGGGGGCTAGCTCCTACAATGAGCAGTTCTTC.

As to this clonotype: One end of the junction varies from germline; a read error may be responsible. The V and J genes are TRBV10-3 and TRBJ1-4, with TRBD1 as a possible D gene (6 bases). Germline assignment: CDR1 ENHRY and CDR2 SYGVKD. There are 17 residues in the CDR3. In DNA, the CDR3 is TGTGCCATCAGTGAGTCGACGGGGCTTCTAGGGGGAGAAAAACGGTTTTTT. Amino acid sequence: CAISESTGLLGGEKRFF.

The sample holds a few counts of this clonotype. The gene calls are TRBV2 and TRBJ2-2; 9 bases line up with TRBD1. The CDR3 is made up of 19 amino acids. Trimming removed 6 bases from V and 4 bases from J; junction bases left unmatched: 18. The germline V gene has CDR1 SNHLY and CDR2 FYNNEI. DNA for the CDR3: TGTGCCAGCAGCGGACAACCGGGACAGGGAGGCGTAGCCACCGGGGAGCTGTTTTTT. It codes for CASSGQPGQGGVATGELFF.

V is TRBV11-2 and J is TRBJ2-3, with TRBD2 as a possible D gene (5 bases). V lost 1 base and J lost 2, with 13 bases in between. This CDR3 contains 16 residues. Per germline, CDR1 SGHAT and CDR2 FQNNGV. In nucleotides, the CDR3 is TGTGCCAGCAGCTTAGCCCCGGGGTCTCCCACAGATACGCAGTATTTT. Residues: CASSLAPGSPTDTQYF.

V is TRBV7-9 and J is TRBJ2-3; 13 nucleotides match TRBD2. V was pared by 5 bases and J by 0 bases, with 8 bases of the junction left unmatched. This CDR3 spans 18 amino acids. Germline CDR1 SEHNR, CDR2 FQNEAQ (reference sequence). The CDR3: CASSRRLAGGTSTDTQYF. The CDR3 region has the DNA TGTGCCAGCAGCCGCCGACTAGCGGGGGGCACTAGCACAGATACGCAGTATTTT.

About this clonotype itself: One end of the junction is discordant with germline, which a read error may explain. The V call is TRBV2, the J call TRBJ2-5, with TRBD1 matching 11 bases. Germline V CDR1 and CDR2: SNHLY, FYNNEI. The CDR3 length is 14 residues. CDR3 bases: TGTGCCGGCAGCGGACAGGGGGCCAGCGAGACCCAGTACTTC. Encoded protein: CAGSGQGASETQYF.

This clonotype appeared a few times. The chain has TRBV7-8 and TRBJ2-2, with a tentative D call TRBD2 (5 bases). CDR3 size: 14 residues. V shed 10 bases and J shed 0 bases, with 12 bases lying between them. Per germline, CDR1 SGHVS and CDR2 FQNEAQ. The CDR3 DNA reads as TGTGCCAACCCGGGGTCTTCGAACACCGGGGAGCTGTTTTTT. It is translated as CANPGSSNTGELFF.

CDR3 DNA: TGTGCCAGCAGTATGCCGGGACTAGCGGGACCCACAGATACGCAGTATTTT. Translating it yields CASSMPGLAGPTDTQYF. This rearrangement joins TRBV28 to TRBJ2-3; 13 bases are shared with TRBD2. In germline, CDR1 is MDHEN, CDR2 SYDVKM. The CDR3 has 17 residues. V trimming: 5 bases; J trimming: 2 bases; junction bases outside the gene matches: 7.

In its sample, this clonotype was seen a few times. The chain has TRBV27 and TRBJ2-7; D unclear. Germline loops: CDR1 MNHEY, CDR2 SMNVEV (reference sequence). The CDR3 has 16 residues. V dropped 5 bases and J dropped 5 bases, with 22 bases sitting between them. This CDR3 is CASSIRTVDRWHEQYF. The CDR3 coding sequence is TGTGCCAGCAGTATTCGGACGGTCGACCGATGGCACGAGCAGTACTTC.